The TCR beta chain under discussion was sequenced for a study of a mutant IDH1 vaccine in newly diagnosed glioma. Data came from immunoSEQ multiplex PCR; TCRdb stores just in-frame clones and leaves some out. The sample lists tens of thousands of clones, about 76% occurring once. This clone was detected only a few times. The antigen remains unidentified. Per the germline V gene, CDR1 is SGHDT and CDR2 is YYEEEE. The CDR3 runs 12 residues. The germline V and J ends were trimmed by 2 bases and 2 bases, with 4 bases remaining between them. As for time point: week 23, last vaccination. The vaccine gave 300 ug of a 20-mer mutant IDH1 peptide subcutaneously per dose.

Sample: PBMCs, taken from a glioma patient whose treatment included an IDH1 peptide vaccine. The gene calls are TRBV5-6 and TRBJ1-1; D not resolved. This clonotype originated in a man aged 50-60 years with glioma. The CDR3 DNA is TGTGCCAGCAGCTTTCTTAACACTGAAGCTTTCTTT. Amino acids: CASSFLNTEAFF.